This T cell receptor beta chain was observed in a study of shared clonotypes between healthy human individuals. Study at large: Each donor contributed plates that comprised three CD4 naive, three CD4 memory, two CD8 naive and one CD8 memory.

Regarding the study as a whole: A few donors shared 4.5% to 6.5% of their naive CD4 clonotypes. An effect of sequencing depth on clonotype sharing among donors was expected.

Germline V gene data show CDR1 as MNHNY and CDR2 as SVGAGI (reference sequence). V was trimmed by 0 bases and J by 13 bases, leaving 12 bases between them. CDR3 length: 12 residues. On this clone: Its antigen is not identified.

Only in-frame clones appear in the TCRdb table, and some are missing; sequencing was by immunoSEQ multiplex PCR. The table records about 820,000 clones, 80% to 95% of them present only once. Only CD45RO-negative cells positively selected for CCR7 counted as naive CD8 cells, so terminally differentiated effector memory CD45RA+ cells were excluded. Caucasian adults living in Nashville, Tennessee, provided all samples. This clonotype was sampled from a man aged 25 to 40 in good health. The sample was naive CD8+ T cells sorted from blood. This chain links TRBV6-6 with TRBJ2-5, with no clear D. The CDR3 bases are TGTGCCAGCAGTTACTCGAGTGACAAGGCGTACTTC. It codes for CASSYSSDKAYF.